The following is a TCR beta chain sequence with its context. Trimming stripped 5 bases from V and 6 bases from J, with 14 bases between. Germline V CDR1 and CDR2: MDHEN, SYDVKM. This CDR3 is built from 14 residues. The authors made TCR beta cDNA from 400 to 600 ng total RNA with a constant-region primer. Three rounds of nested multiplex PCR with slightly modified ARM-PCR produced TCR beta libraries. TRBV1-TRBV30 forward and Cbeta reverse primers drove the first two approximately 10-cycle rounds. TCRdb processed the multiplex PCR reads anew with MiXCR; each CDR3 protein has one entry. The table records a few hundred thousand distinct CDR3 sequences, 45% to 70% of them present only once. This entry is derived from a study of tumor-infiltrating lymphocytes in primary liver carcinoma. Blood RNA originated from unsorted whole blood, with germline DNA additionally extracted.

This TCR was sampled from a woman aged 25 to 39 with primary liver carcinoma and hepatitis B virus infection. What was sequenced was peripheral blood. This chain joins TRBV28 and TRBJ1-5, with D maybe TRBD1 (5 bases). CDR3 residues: CASSDSSFRQPQHF. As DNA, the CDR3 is TGTGCCAGCAGTGACAGCTCCTTCCGTCAGCCCCAGCATTTT.